The next 12 T cell receptor beta chains were all read from a single sample in a study of radiation and T cells in renal cell carcinoma. The repertoire was sequenced with immunoSEQ multiplex PCR; TCRdb's copy has only in-frame clones and lacks some. The sample lists about 9,300 clones, 63% occurring once. Treatment reported: 15 Gy SBRT to primary tumor, nephrectomy 4 weeks later. Specimen: tumor tissue, collected from a patient whose treatment included radiotherapy and nephrectomy. All receptors come from a woman aged 45 to 65 with renal cell carcinoma.

This clone was found a few times. V gene TRBV7-8 combines with J gene TRBJ1-3; TRBD1 agrees at 7 bases. The CDR3 is made up of 18 amino acids. Trimming removed 5 bases from V and 0 bases from J; junction bases left unmatched: 13. Per germline, CDR1 SGHVS and CDR2 FQNEAQ. The CDR3 here is CASSPGVGDSVSGNTIYF. CDR3 nucleotide sequence: TGTGCCAGCAGCCCAGGGGTCGGGGACAGTGTCTCTGGAAACACCATATATTTT.

The V gene is TRBV5-1, the J gene TRBJ2-3; the D is unclear. The CDR3 is 12 residues long. Between the trimmed V and J ends, which lost 4 bases and 0 bases, there was a span of 3 bases. Germline CDR1 SGHRS, CDR2 YFSETQ. This CDR3 is CASSASTDTQYF. The DNA for the CDR3 is TGCGCCAGCAGCGCCAGCACAGATACGCAGTATTTT. Drawing the rest from reference TRBV5-1 and TRBJ2-3, the complete variable domain is KAGVTQTPRYLIKTRGQQVTLSCSPISGHRSVSWYQQTPGQGLQFLFEYFSETQRNKGNFPGRFSGRQFSNSRSEMNVSTLELGDSALYLCASSASTDTQYFGPGTRLTVL.

The rearrangement uses TRBV5-1 and TRBJ1-1; D ambiguous. The germline V gene encodes CDR1 SGHRS and CDR2 YFSETQ. Trimming cost V 0 bases and J 3 bases, with 9 bases left between them. The length of the CDR3 is 14 residues. CDR3 residues: CASSLAPRDTEAFF. In nucleotides, the CDR3 is TGCGCCAGCAGCTTGGCTCCAAGGGACACTGAAGCTTTCTTT.

This rearrangement joins TRBV4-3 to TRBJ2-2; 12 nucleotides agree with TRBD2. CDR1 LGHNA and CDR2 YSLEER come from the germline V gene. The V and J ends lost 3 bases and 3 bases, in that order; junction bases with no gene match: 11. The CDR3 has 19 amino acids. The CDR3 DNA reads TGCGCCAGCAGCCACCTAGCGGGAGGGGGGCATTGGGACACCGGGGAGCTGTTTTTT. Translated: CASSHLAGGGHWDTGELFF.

On this clone itself: The sample holds other DNA sequences that translate to the same CDR3. The chain links TRBV7-2 to TRBJ2-5, with a tentative D call TRBD2 (5 bases). Trimming stripped 5 bases from V and 4 bases from J, with 11 bases between. The CDR3 is 13 amino acids. Germline V gives CDR1 SGHTA, CDR2 FQGNSA. CDR3 sequence reads: CASSLTRRETQYF. In nucleotides, the CDR3 is TGTGCCAGCAGCCTTACTAGGAGAGAGACCCAGTACTTC.

The CDR3 sequence: CASSGRRRDTQYF. For the CDR3, the DNA is TGTGCCAGTAGCGGGAGAAGGCGAGATACGCAGTATTTT. V usage is TRBV27 and J usage is TRBJ2-3, with TRBD2 matching 9 bases. The CDR3 length is 13 residues. Germline V gene lookup returns CDR1 MNHEY and CDR2 SMNVEV (reference sequence). The ends lost 9 bases at V and 5 bases at J; junction bases unmatched: 6.

This clone was counted a few times. This chain uses TRBV25-1 with TRBJ1-6, with D unclear. Germline CDR1 reads MGHDK; CDR2 reads SYGVNS. This CDR3 spans 12 amino acids. V lost 7 bases and J lost 6, with 7 bases in between. CDR3 coding DNA: TGTGCCAGCAAAATCGGTAATTCACCCCTCCACTTT. This sequence encodes CASKIGNSPLHF.

This clone was seen more than once but under ten times. CDR3 sequence (DNA): TGCGCCAGCAGCCAGGGGCATGGCGGGGGGTCCTACAATGAGCAGTTCTTC. It yields the protein CASSQGHGGGSYNEQFF. The chain couples TRBV4-3 to TRBJ2-1; 8 bases are shared with TRBD2. J lost 1 base, V lost 3 bases, and 8 bases had no gene match. Germline V gene lookup returns CDR1 LGHNA and CDR2 YSLEER. The CDR3 runs 17 residues.

The chain has TRBV6-5 and TRBJ2-1; tentatively, D is TRBD1 (6 bases). The length of the CDR3 is 12 residues. Germline V gene data show CDR1 as MNHEY and CDR2 as SVGAGI. Trimming stripped 6 bases from V and 10 bases from J, with 13 bases between. CDR3 residues: CASSPPGTEQFF. The CDR3 DNA follows: TGTGCCAGCAGCCCCCCCGGGACAGAGCAGTTCTTC.

The V call is TRBV2, the J call TRBJ1-5; no clear D gene. V lost 6 bases to trimming and J lost 0 bases, with 3 bases between them. This CDR3 spans 12 amino acids. Germline V CDR1 and CDR2: SNHLY, FYNNEI. In DNA form, the CDR3 reads TGTGCCAGCAGGGATAGCAATCAGCCCCAGCATTTT. It translates to CASRDSNQPQHF.

The chain has TRBV29-1 and TRBJ1-1, with TRBD1 matching 8 bases. CDR3 size: 13 residues. The V gene's germline CDR1 is SQVTM and CDR2 ANQGSEA. The J segment lost 2 bases and the V segment lost 6 bases, leaving 5 bases of the junction unmatched. DNA for the CDR3: TGCAGCGTGAGACAGGGGAGAAACACTGAAGCTTTCTTT. It is translated as CSVRQGRNTEAFF.

This clone appeared a few times. The genes are TRBV30 and TRBJ2-1; no firm D call. V was pared by 3 bases and J by 5 bases, with 5 bases between. Germline V gene lookup returns CDR1 GTSNPN and CDR2 SVGIG (reference sequence). The CDR3 consists of 11 residues. The CDR3, as DNA: TGTGCCTGGAGCCAAAACAATGAGCAGTTCTTC. Protein: CAWSQNNEQFF.